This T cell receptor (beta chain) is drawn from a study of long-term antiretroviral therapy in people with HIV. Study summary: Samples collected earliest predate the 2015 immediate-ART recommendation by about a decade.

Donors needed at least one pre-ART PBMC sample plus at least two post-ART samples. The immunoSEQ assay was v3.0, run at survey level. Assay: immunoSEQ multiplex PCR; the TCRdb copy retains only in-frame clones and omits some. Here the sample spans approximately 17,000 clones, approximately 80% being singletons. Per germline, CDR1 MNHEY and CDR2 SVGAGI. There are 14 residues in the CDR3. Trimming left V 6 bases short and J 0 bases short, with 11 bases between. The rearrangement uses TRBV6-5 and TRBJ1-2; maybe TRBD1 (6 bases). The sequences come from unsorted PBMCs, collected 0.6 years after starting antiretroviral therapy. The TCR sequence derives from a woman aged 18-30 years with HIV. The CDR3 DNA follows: TGTGCCAGCAGACGGGGGCCCCCTAACTATGGCTACACCTTC. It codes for CASRRGPPNYGYTF.